One sample yielded the 28 T cell receptor beta chains listed below, sequenced in a study of T cells in women clearing cervical HPV infection. Profiled with immunoSEQ multiplex PCR; TCRdb holds only in-frame clones, not every one. Its table records around 30,000 clones. The sample was blood buffy coat. The receptor source for this set is a woman aged 18 to 75 with a cervical HPV16 infection that either progressed to CIN3+ or cleared (not recorded which).

Concerning this clone: With the read ending 3 residues before the CDR3 end, the germline J gene is used to fill in that end. The chain couples TRBV2 to TRBJ1-2; the match to TRBD1 covers 10 bases. This CDR3 spans 14 amino acids. Germline assignment: CDR1 SNHLY and CDR2 FYNNEI. J gave up 7 bases and V 5 bases, and 7 bases lay outside the gene matches. The chain's CDR3 is CASSPDRGYLGYTF. Incomplete CDR3 DNA: TGTGCCAGCAGTCCGGACAGGGGGTATCTTGGC.

Details on this clone: The read comes to an end 3 residues before the CDR3 does, leaving the germline J gene to fill in the end. V usage is TRBV19 and J usage is TRBJ1-5; D possibly corresponds to TRBD1 (5 bases). V lost 5 bases, J lost 0 bases, and 8 bases lay in between. Germline lookup yields CDR1 LNHDA and CDR2 SQIVND (reference sequence). This CDR3 has 14 residues. CDR3 DNA, as far as it was read: TGTGCCAGTAGTGGCAGGGATAGCAATCAGCCC. Protein: CASSGRDSNQP. The whole CDR3 reads CASSGRDSNQPQHF.

Concerning this clone: Read sequence stops 3 residues before the CDR3 end, and the germline J gene provides the missing end. The rearrangement uses TRBV20-1 and TRBJ1-6; 7 nucleotides align to TRBD1. This CDR3 spans 16 amino acids. V shed 3 bases and J 8 bases; nucleotides not matched to a gene: 13. Germline values: CDR1 DFQATT, CDR2 SNEGSKA (reference sequence). Incomplete CDR3 DNA: TGCAGTGCTAGCAGGGGGAGTGGGGCCGTGGATTCACCC. Protein product: CSASRGSGAVDSP. The full CDR3 reads CSASRGSGAVDSPLHF.

Worth noting for this clone: The CDR3 extends 3 residues past the end of the read, so its final part is completed from the germline J gene. The chain joins TRBV29-1 to TRBJ2-4; D unresolved. The CDR3 length is 12 residues. V lost 4 bases, J lost 5 bases, and 9 bases lay in between. Germline CDR1 and CDR2: SQVTM and ANQGSEA. This CDR3 is CSVGLVENIQYF. Incomplete CDR3 DNA: TGCAGCGTTGGACTGGTCGAAAACATT.

Regarding this clone: Read data end 3 residues before the CDR3 end; the end is taken from the germline J gene. This chain joins TRBV2 and TRBJ1-1; 10 bases match TRBD1. This CDR3 is built from 16 residues. Germline CDR1 SNHLY, CDR2 FYNNEI. With 1 base clipped from V and 4 bases from J, the junction kept 6 bases outside the gene matches. The CDR3 reads CASSEVGDRGGTEAFF. CDR3 DNA (partial): TGTGCCAGCAGTGAAGTTGGGGACAGGGGAGGCACTGAA.

As concerns this clone: The CDR3 extends 3 residues past the end of the read, so its final part is completed from the germline J gene. The rearrangement links TRBV20-1 to TRBJ2-7, with 12 bases identical to TRBD2. The CDR3 extends over 16 amino acids. The V gene's germline CDR1 is DFQATT and CDR2 SNEGSKA (reference sequence). The junction had 11 bases not matched to a gene; V was cut back by 6 bases and J by 2 bases. CDR3 DNA (partial): TGCAGTGCACCCCTAGCGGGGGGGAGAAGGGCCTACGAG. Translating gives CSAPLAGGRRAYE. Given in full, the CDR3 is CSAPLAGGRRAYEQYF.

Concerning this clone itself: The CDR3 goes on 3 residues after the read ends, and that part is filled in from the germline J gene. The chain has TRBV18 and TRBJ1-6; D unclear. The CDR3 sequence is 13 residues long. Germline-derived CDR1 and CDR2 are KGHSH and LQKENI. V lost 3 bases and J 6 bases, leaving 6 bases between the germline ends. CDR3 region: CASSPQANSPLHF. The sequenced part of the CDR3 DNA is TGTGCCAGCTCACCGCAGGCTAATTCACCC.

With respect to this clone: The sequence runs out 3 residues before the end of the CDR3; the remainder is reconstructed from the germline J gene. This chain joins TRBV20-1 and TRBJ2-5, with 7 nucleotides matching TRBD1. The CDR3 totals 16 residues. With V trimmed by 5 bases and J by 6 bases, 18 bases remained unmatched. Germline V CDR1 and CDR2: DFQATT, SNEGSKA (reference sequence). The part of the CDR3 DNA that was read is TGCAGTGCTGGGGGAGTCTCCGGATCCAGGGGGAAGACC. It encodes CSAGGVSGSRGKT. The complete CDR3 reads CSAGGVSGSRGKTQYF.

In regard to this clone: The read ends 3 residues early relative to the CDR3; the germline J gene fills the gap. This chain joins TRBV19 and TRBJ1-5, with D maybe TRBD1 (5 bases). This CDR3 contains 15 residues. CDR1 is LNHDA and CDR2 is SQIVND in the germline V gene (reference sequence). The V end lost 2 bases, the J end lost 3 bases, and 11 bases lay between the germline ends. This chain's CDR3 is CASSIIRDSNQPQHF. The part of the CDR3 DNA that was read is TGTGCCAGTAGTATAATCAGGGACTCCAATCAGCCC.

As concerns this clone: The read gets to within 3 residues of the CDR3 end, and the germline J gene fills in the rest. The chain has TRBV7-9 and TRBJ1-2, with TRBD1 matching 7 bases. Germline CDR1 is SEHNR and CDR2 is FQNEAQ (reference sequence). After removal of 5 bases from V and 7 bases from J, the junction contained 10 bases not matched to a gene. This CDR3 is 14 amino acids long. The covered CDR3 bases are TGTGCCAGCAGCCGAAGAACAGGGGAGAGTGGC. Protein product: CASSRRTGESG. The whole CDR3 sequence is CASSRRTGESGYTF.

For this clone: The read comes to an end 3 residues before the CDR3 does, leaving the germline J gene to fill in the end. J is TRBJ2-7 and V is TRBV10-2; 7 bases are shared with TRBD2. V shed 4 bases and J 0 bases; nucleotides not matched to a gene: 12. CDR3 length: 17 amino acids. Germline CDR1 WSHSY, CDR2 SAAADI. The CDR3 region is CASSGQGSGVISYEQYF. The part of the CDR3 DNA that was read is TGCGCCAGCAGTGGCCAAGGAAGCGGGGTCATCTCCTACGAG.

About this clone: The missing CDR3 end, 3 residues past where the read stops, is filled in from the germline J gene. The chain recombines TRBV19 with TRBJ2-4, with a possible D match to TRBD1 (6 bases). Looked up from germline, CDR1 is LNHDA and CDR2 is SQIVND (reference sequence). CDR3 size: 14 residues. Here the CDR3 reads CASRNPQGSYGQYF. CDR3 bases read: TGTGCCAGTAGGAACCCCCAGGGGAGCTATGGT.

Details on this clone: The read finishes 3 residues shy of the CDR3 end, and the germline J gene is used to complete it. The rearrangement uses TRBV5-6 and TRBJ2-5; 7 positions match TRBD2. CDR3 size: 12 residues. Looked up from germline, CDR1 is SGHDT and CDR2 is YYEEEE. The V gene end was trimmed by 1 base and the J gene end by 6 bases; junction bases not matched to a gene: 0. CDR3 in amino acids: CASSLSGKTQYF. CDR3 bases read: TGTGCCAGCAGCTTGAGCGGGAAGACC.

Points on this clone: The read terminates 3 residues before the CDR3 end, so the remaining end is supplied by the germline J gene. This chain joins TRBV20-1 and TRBJ2-1; 9 bases align to TRBD2. The germline V gene has CDR1 DFQATT and CDR2 SNEGSKA (reference sequence). The CDR3 has 16 residues. J lost 4 bases, V lost 4 bases, and 11 bases had no gene match. The sequenced CDR3 bases are TGCAGTGCTACTGGGCAAAGCGGGGGGTCATACAATGAG. It codes for CSATGQSGGSYNE. The whole CDR3 sequence is CSATGQSGGSYNEQFF.

Remarks on this clone: The missing CDR3 end, 3 residues past where the read stops, is filled in from the germline J gene. This sample also contains other DNA sequences that code for the same CDR3. J is TRBJ1-3 and V is TRBV20-1; possibly TRBD1 for D (5 bases). CDR3 length: 15 amino acids. The V and J ends lost 0 bases and 1 base respectively, with 10 bases between them. Germline V gene sequence: CDR1 DFQATT, CDR2 SNEGSKA (reference sequence). The DNA read from the CDR3 is TGCAGTGCTAGAGAGAGGAGGGGTTCTGGAAACACC. As protein: CSARERRGSGNT. The complete CDR3 protein is CSARERRGSGNTIYF.

As to this clone: Read sequence stops 3 residues before the CDR3 end, and the germline J gene provides the missing end. J is TRBJ2-1 and V is TRBV20-1; 8 nucleotides match TRBD1. Germline V gene sequence: CDR1 DFQATT, CDR2 SNEGSKA (reference sequence). The CDR3 covers 15 residues. Trimming removed 1 base from V and 3 bases from J; junction bases left unmatched: 5. The CDR3 bases that were read are TGCAGTGCTAGAGCCGGGACAGGTCTCTACAATGAG. Its protein product is CSARAGTGLYNE. In full, the CDR3 reads CSARAGTGLYNEQFF.

Its frequency marks this clone as medium-sized. The read terminates 3 residues ahead of where the CDR3 ends, so the germline J gene completes it. The J gene is TRBJ2-5, the V gene TRBV18; D unclear. The V gene's germline CDR1 is KGHSH and CDR2 LQKENI. Trimming removed 5 bases at V and 2 bases at J, with 9 bases between. The CDR3 extends over 13 amino acids. CDR3 region: CASSNSLQETQYF. CDR3 bases read: TGTGCCAGCTCAAACAGCCTTCAAGAGACC.

As regards this clone: The CDR3 extends 3 residues past the end of the read, so its final part is completed from the germline J gene. This chain links TRBV7-3 with TRBJ2-3; 9 bases fit TRBD2. J was trimmed by 0 bases and V by 3 bases; bases with no gene match: 7. This CDR3 is built from 17 residues. CDR1 and CDR2 (germline): SGHTA, FQGTGA. The CDR3: CASSLTSSGTSTDTQYF. The DNA read from the CDR3 is TGTGCCAGCAGCTTGACCTCTAGCGGGACGAGCACAGATACG.

About this clone itself: The read is 3 residues too short to cover the CDR3 end, so that end is filled in from the germline J gene. The chain uses TRBV18 and TRBJ1-1; TRBD1 matches at 8 bases. CDR1 KGHSH and CDR2 LQKENI come from the germline V gene. The CDR3 has 15 amino acids. The CDR3: CASSPHAGGEETAFF. CDR3 DNA (partial): TGTGCCAGCTCACCACACGCAGGGGGCGAAGAGACC.

Worth noting for this clone: The read ends 3 residues before the CDR3 terminus; that terminus is restored from the germline J gene. The chain carries TRBV12-3 or TRBV12-4 and TRBJ2-4; 8 bases agree with TRBD1. The J segment lost 4 bases and the V segment lost 4 bases, leaving 6 bases of the junction unmatched. There are 15 residues in the CDR3. The part of the CDR3 DNA that was read is TGTGCCAGCAGTTCCTCGGGACAGGCGAAAAACATT. As protein: CASSSSGQAKNI. The whole CDR3 sequence is CASSSSGQAKNIQYF.

With respect to this clone: The CDR3 end is not reached by the read, which stops 3 residues before it; the germline J gene fills it in. This chain joins TRBV2 and TRBJ2-6; 7 bases match TRBD1. CDR3 length: 15 residues. Unmatched junction bases numbered 4, after V lost 6 bases and J lost 2 bases. Per the germline V gene, CDR1 is SNHLY and CDR2 is FYNNEI. The DNA read from the CDR3 is TGTGCCAGCAGCTTCACAGGGGCTGGGGCCAACGTC. Translating gives CASSFTGAGANV. Given in full, the CDR3 is CASSFTGAGANVLTF.

For this clone: From the germline J gene comes the end of the CDR3, since the read stops 3 residues before it. The V gene is TRBV19, the J gene TRBJ2-7, with D tentatively TRBD1 (5 bases). Germline CDR1 is LNHDA and CDR2 is SQIVND (reference sequence). Trimming pared 6 bases from V and 0 bases from J, leaving 15 bases between. This CDR3 comprises 15 residues. This CDR3 is CASSSRTPFSYEQYF. The sequenced part of the CDR3 DNA is TGTGCCAGTAGCTCTAGGACACCCTTCTCCTACGAG.

Details on this clone: The read is 3 residues too short to cover the CDR3 end, so that end is filled in from the germline J gene. The rearrangement uses TRBV7-3 and TRBJ2-1; no firm D call. This CDR3 comprises 15 residues. The V end was cut by 2 bases, the J end by 0 bases, with 8 bases between. The germline V gene has CDR1 SGHTA and CDR2 FQGTGA. The CDR3 loop is CASSLGYSSYNEQFF. The covered CDR3 bases are TGTGCCAGCAGCTTAGGGTACAGCTCCTACAATGAG.

On this clone: The read ends 3 residues early relative to the CDR3; the germline J gene fills the gap. The genes are TRBV18 and TRBJ2-5; 10 bases align to TRBD2. The CDR3 has 16 residues. Looked up from germline, CDR1 is KGHSH and CDR2 is LQKENI. V shed 3 bases and J 2 bases; nucleotides not matched to a gene: 6. The CDR3 DNA, read in part, is TGTGCCAGCTCACCTCCGGGACTAGCGATACAAGAGACC. Translating gives CASSPPGLAIQET. The CDR3 as a whole reads CASSPPGLAIQETQYF.

As concerns this clone: The CDR3 end is not reached by the read, which stops 3 residues before it; the germline J gene fills it in. This chain joins TRBV19 and TRBJ1-5; TRBD1 might be the D (6 bases). Germline CDR1 LNHDA, CDR2 SQIVND (reference sequence). The V and J ends lost 8 bases and 3 bases respectively, with 17 bases between them. The CDR3 consists of 15 residues. The CDR3 bases that were read are TGTGCCAGTGAGGGGGGGCTAGCCTTCAATCAGCCC. It is translated as CASEGGLAFNQP. The whole CDR3 is CASEGGLAFNQPQHF.

In the case of this clone: Sequencing ends 3 residues short of the CDR3 end; the germline J gene provides the rest. The V call is TRBV12-3 or TRBV12-4, the J call TRBJ1-1; D perhaps matches TRBD1 (5 bases). The CDR3 has 15 amino acids. CDR3 amino acids: CASSLRAGRGPEAFF. The DNA read from the CDR3 is TGTGCCAGCAGTTTAAGGGCAGGGCGGGGCCCGGAA.

About this clone itself: The CDR3 goes on 3 residues after the read ends, and that part is filled in from the germline J gene. The chain combines TRBV20-1 with TRBJ1-5, with a tentative D call TRBD1 (5 bases). Germline values: CDR1 DFQATT, CDR2 SNEGSKA (reference sequence). CDR3 size: 14 residues. The V end lost 3 bases, the J end lost 7 bases, and 16 bases lay between the germline ends. CDR3 bases read: TGCAGTGCTAGCCCCTTCAGGGTAGGGCAGCCC. It is translated as CSASPFRVGQP. The full-length CDR3 reads as CSASPFRVGQPQHF.

With regard to this clone: The CDR3 end falls 3 residues outside the read, so it is completed with the germline J gene. This chain connects TRBV19 to TRBJ2-3; 10 bases are shared with TRBD1. The CDR3 sequence is 14 residues long. The germline gives CDR1 LNHDA, CDR2 SQIVND (reference sequence). CDR3 sequence: CASSMDRGYQPQYF. Incomplete CDR3 DNA: TGTGCCAGTAGTATGGACAGGGGGTATCAGCCG.